This entry features one T cell receptor beta chain sequence. This table comes from immunoSEQ multiplex PCR, and its TCRdb copy is limited to in-frame clones, with some not included. The sample records about 540,000 clones, around three quarters being singletons. The sample belongs to a study of shared T cell receptors in the human thymus. The length of the CDR3 is 13 residues. Germline V gene sequence: CDR1 SGDLS, CDR2 YYNGEE. V was shortened by 6 bases and J by 3 bases, with 11 bases between the two germline ends. These data also formed part of another study, on human thymus T cells. From that study: Thymic samples were excised during corrective heart operations.

Sequencing input: thymocytes. The sequence was obtained from a boy less than two years old with a congenital heart defect. V usage is TRBV9 and J usage is TRBJ2-3, with D perhaps TRBD2 (6 bases). CDR3 sequence reads: CASKASDTDTQYF. The DNA of the CDR3 is TGTGCCAGCAAGGCTAGCGATACAGATACGCAGTATTTT. Filled out from reference TRBV9 and TRBJ2-3, the complete variable domain reads DSGVTQTPKHLITATGQRVTLRCSPRSGDLSVYWYQQSLDQGLQFLIQYYNGEERAKGNILERFSAQQFPDLHSELNLSSLELGDSALYFCASKASDTDTQYFGPGTRLTVL.